Described below is a single T cell receptor beta chain sequence and its context. The CDR3 is made up of 13 amino acids. The V gene's germline CDR1 is SQVTM and CDR2 ANQGSEA. Trimming removed 2 bases at V and 7 bases at J, with 14 bases between. This table comes from immunoSEQ multiplex PCR, and its TCRdb copy is limited to in-frame clones, with some not included. This table has over 30,000 clones, 75% appearing once. This sample is part of a study of blood T cell repertoires in COVID-19. The sequenced sample was peripheral blood. The clonotype was recovered from a man older than 75 with active or convalescent COVID-19. This chain uses TRBV29-1 with TRBJ1-2; D unclear. The chain's CDR3 is CSVESIGRSGYTF. Here the CDR3 DNA reads TGCAGCGTTGAATCGATAGGGAGGTCTGGCTACACCTTC. Variable domain in full (rest from reference TRBV29-1 and TRBJ1-2): SAVISQKPSRDICQRGTSLTIQCQVDSQVTMMFWYRQQPGQSLTLIATANQGSEATYESGFVIDKFPISRPNLTFSTLTVSNMSPEDSSIYLCSVESIGRSGYTFGSGTRLTVV.